The entry that follows covers one T cell receptor (beta chain) sequence. Its matching antigen is unknown. Ranging in age from roughly 6 to 100, the donors were healthy Caucasian individuals from Russia. The sample is drawn from a study of blood T cells in healthy people across ages. Findings and limits, study-wide: Using unsorted PBMCs precluded a conclusive naive versus antigen-experienced comparison. A strong correlation was seen between TCR beta diversity and naive T cell percentage.

Primed by a sample-barcoded 5' primer and a J-beta primer mix, a second PCR proceeded for 7 to 11 cycles. Unique molecular identifiers of 12 random nucleotides labeled each cDNA. TCRdb itself ran the 5' RACE reads through MiXCR, one entry per CDR3 protein. The data show about 670,000 distinct CDR3 sequences, 52% seen once. V was pared by 7 bases and J by 0 bases, with 16 bases between. Germline V gene data show CDR1 as SQVTM and CDR2 as ANQGSEA. The CDR3 consists of 15 residues. Sequenced: blood. The chain recombines TRBV29-1 with TRBJ2-1, with D perhaps TRBD2 (7 bases). The clonotype was recovered from a woman of 80 years or more in good health. DNA for the CDR3: TGCAGCGGGGGGAGGGGGGTAAGCTCCTACAATGAGCAGTTCTTC. Translated, it gives CSGGRGVSSYNEQFF.